This record covers a single TCR beta chain. Its antigen remains unknown. Germline V lookup: CDR1 LGHDT, CDR2 YNNKEL (reference sequence). This CDR3 region has 17 residues. Trimming removed 7 bases at V and 8 bases at J, with 29 bases between. This sample stems from a study of response to subunit inactivated influenza vaccine. TCRdb analysed the RT-PCR reads with MiXCR anew, one entry per CDR3 protein. The sample lists under 550,000 distinct CDR3 sequences, more than 7% seen once, with 13% in the top ten. Study results and caveats: Each seasonal influenza vaccination, the authors suggested, recruits few new T cells.

The receptor was isolated from a man between 50 and 75 years old who received an inactivated influenza vaccine. The sample was PBMCs from blood, taken around 25 months after vaccination. J is TRBJ1-2 and V is TRBV3-1, with a weak D call TRBD1 (6 bases). The CDR3 reads CASTGGPSRGKGNGYTF. CDR3 bases: TGTGCCAGCACCGGGGGCCCTAGTCGGGGGAAGGGCAACGGCTACACCTTC.